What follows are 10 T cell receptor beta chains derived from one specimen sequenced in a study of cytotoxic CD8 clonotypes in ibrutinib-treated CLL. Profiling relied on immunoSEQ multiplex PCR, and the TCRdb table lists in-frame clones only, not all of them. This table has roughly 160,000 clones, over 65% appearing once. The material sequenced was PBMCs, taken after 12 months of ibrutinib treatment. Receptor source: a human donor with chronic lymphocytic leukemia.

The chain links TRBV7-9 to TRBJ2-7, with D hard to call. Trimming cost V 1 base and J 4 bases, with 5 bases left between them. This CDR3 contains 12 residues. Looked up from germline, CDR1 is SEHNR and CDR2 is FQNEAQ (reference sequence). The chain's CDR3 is CASSLVMYEQYF. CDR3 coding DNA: TGTGCCAGCAGCTTAGTAATGTACGAGCAGTACTTC. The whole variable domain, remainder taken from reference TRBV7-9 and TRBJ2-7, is DTGVSQNPRHKITKRGQNVTFRCDPISEHNRLYWYRQTLGQGPEFLTYFQNEAQLEKSRLLSDRFSAERPKGSFSTLEIQRTEQGDSAMYLCASSLVMYEQYFGPGTRLTVT.

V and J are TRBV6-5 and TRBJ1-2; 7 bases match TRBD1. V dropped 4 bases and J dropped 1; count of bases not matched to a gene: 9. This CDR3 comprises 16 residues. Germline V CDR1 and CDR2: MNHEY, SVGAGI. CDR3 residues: CASSSAGQAFNYGYTF. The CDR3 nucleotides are TGTGCCAGCAGTTCTGCCGGACAGGCTTTTAACTATGGCTACACCTTC.

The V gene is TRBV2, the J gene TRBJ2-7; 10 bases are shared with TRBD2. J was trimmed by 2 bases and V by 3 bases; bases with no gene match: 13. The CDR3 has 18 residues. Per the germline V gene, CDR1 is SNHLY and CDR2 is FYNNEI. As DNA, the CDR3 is TGTGCCAGCAGTGATTTGGCAGGGAAACTAGCGGGAACCTACGAGCAGTACTTC. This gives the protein CASSDLAGKLAGTYEQYF.

The CDR3 DNA follows: TGTGCCAGCAGTGACGGGGTCACCGGCTACACCTTC. Translating it yields CASSDGVTGYTF. The rearrangement uses TRBV6-4 and TRBJ1-2; the D is unclear. The CDR3 consists of 12 residues. The germline CDR1 and CDR2 sequences are MRHNA and SNTAGT. Between the trimmed V and J ends, which lost 2 bases and 8 bases, there was a span of 9 bases.

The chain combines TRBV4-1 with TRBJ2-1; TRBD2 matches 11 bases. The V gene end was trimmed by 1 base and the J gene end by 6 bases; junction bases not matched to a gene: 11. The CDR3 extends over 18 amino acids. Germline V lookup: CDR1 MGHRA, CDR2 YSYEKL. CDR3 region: CASSQVYTTSGSRNEQFF. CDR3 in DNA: TGCGCCAGCAGCCAAGTCTATACAACTAGCGGGAGTCGCAATGAGCAGTTCTTC.

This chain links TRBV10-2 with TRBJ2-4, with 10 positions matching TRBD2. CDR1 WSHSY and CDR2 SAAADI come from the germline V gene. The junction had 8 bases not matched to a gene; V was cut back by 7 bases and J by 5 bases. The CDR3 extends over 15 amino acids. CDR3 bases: TGCGCCAGCAAGCGGGGGGGCGGGCCCGAAAACATTCAGTACTTC. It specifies CASKRGGGPENIQYF.

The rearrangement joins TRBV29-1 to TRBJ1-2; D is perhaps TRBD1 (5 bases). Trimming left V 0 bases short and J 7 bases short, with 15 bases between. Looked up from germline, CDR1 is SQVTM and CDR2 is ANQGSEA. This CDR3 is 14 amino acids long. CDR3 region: CSVEDIRAGSGYTF. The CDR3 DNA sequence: TGCAGCGTTGAAGATATTAGGGCAGGGTCTGGCTACACCTTC.

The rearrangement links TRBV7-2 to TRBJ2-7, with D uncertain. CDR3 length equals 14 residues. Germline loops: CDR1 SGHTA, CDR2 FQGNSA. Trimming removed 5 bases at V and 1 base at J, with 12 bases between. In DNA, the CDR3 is TGTGCCAGCAGCCCACTCCGTAGGTCCTACGAGCAGTACTTC. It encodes CASSPLRRSYEQYF. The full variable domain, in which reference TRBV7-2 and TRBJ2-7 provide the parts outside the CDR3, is GAGVSQSPSNKVTEKGKDVELRCDPISGHTALYWYRQSLGQGLEFLIYFQGNSAPDKSGLPSDRFSAERTGGSVSTLTIQRTQQEDSAVYLCASSPLRRSYEQYFGPGTRLTVT.

The chain's CDR3 is CASSQDRNSKETQYF. The CDR3 DNA is TGTGCCAGCAGCCAAGATCGGAATAGCAAGGAGACCCAGTACTTC. This chain links TRBV4-2 with TRBJ2-5; D is undetermined. CDR1 is LGHNA, CDR2 YNFKEQ, per germline. The CDR3 length is 15 residues. Trimming took off 0 bases at V and 5 bases at J, with 13 bases between the two ends.

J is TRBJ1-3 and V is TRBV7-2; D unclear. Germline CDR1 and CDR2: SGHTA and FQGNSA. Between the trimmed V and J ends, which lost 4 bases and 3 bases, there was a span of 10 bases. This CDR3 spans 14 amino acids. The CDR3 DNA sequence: TGTGCCAGCAGCTCGACGTTCAGTGGAAACACCATATATTTT. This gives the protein CASSSTFSGNTIYF.